This TCR beta chain derives from a study of blood T cell repertoires in COVID-19 (dated by TCRdb to 2020 to 2021). Notes on the research overall: The collaborator samples originated in the United States, Italy and Spain and spanned the acute and convalescent phases of COVID-19. HLA class I and class II types, where available, came from metadata supplied by the sample provider rather than from assay-based typing. The samples were drawn from the first 160 participants of the ongoing ImmuneRACE study and from 950 to 1,500 subjects provided by 6 global collaborators. Subjects who had been exposed to COVID-19, were actively infected with it, or had recovered from it provided the deeply sampled blood TCRbeta repertoires that made up the dataset. Sample metadata almost always included a de-identified subject ID, COVID-19 status, age in years and sex. The material from the prospective study consisted of cDNA or gDNA derived from T cells, B-cell-depleted T cells, or PBMCs. The repertoires were made available in a free public database intended to serve as a resource for research on the immune response to SARS-CoV-2. Here is what the overall study found, with its caveats: How much clinical and demographic metadata was included differed by source and by participant, and the metadata was provided uncurated.

Participants in the prospective study were aged roughly 18 to 90 years, lived in more than 20 United States geographic areas, and enrolled through a virtual design. In the prospective study, cohorts were assigned on the basis of participant-reported clinical history obtained from a screening survey and a study questionnaire. For ImmuneRACE Cohort 3, a participant was defined as recovered based on two consecutive negative NP/OP PCR tests, clearance by a healthcare professional, or resolution of symptoms. In the prospective study, mobile phlebotomists collected whole blood, serum and a nasopharyngeal or oropharyngeal swab from each participant. Prospective study participants could optionally give additional blood draws and questionnaires over an approximately two-month period. Prospective study blood samples were shipped either frozen or at room temperature before DNA extraction. Note on this clone: Its recognized antigen is unknown. Base qualities are not provided; no much larger clone lies one nucleotide away.

TCRbeta CDR3 regions were amplified from genomic DNA by means of the immunoSEQ Assay, a bias-controlled multiplex PCR. Processing in the source paper ran as follows. Within the assay, amplification of reference gene primers was used to estimate how many nucleated cells each sample contained. Sequence reads were collapsed and filtered to measure the absolute abundance of every unique TCRbeta CDR3 rearrangement. For each sample, productive Simpson clonality was calculated by taking the square root of Simpson's diversity index across productive rearrangements. TCRdb holds this immuneACCESS table with in-frame rearrangements only. Some clones are missing; in checked studies, unresolved V genes explain under half, and the rest has no known cause. Clonal size and the V and J genes are those of that table, whereas D and trimming came from the DNA. For this sample there are 110,000 to 150,000 clones; about 80% appear just once. The ten largest clones represent over 5% of the sample.

Per the germline V gene, SGHTA is the CDR1 and FQGTGA is the CDR2. The CDR3 holds 14 amino acids from the cysteine to the phenylalanine. The only DNA kept is the CDR3, 42 bases in frame from the first base. V was cut back by 5 bases and J by 4 bases, leaving a gap of 14 bases between them. This clonotype originated in a woman aged 50 to 60 who had recovered from COVID-19. The V gene is TRBV7-3 and the J gene is TRBJ1-2; TRBD1 is a weak D gene call, 5 bases matching. Material: PBMCs or T cells enriched from blood (not recorded which). The nucleotides read TGTGCCAGCAGCCGGGACGGGAGAGCCTATGGCTACACCTTC. Its coded protein is CASSRDGRAYGYTF. With all but the CDR3 taken from the reference TRBV7-3 and TRBJ1-2 genes, the full variable domain is: GAGVSQTPSNKVTEKGKYVELRCDPISGHTALYWYRQSLGQGPEFLIYFQGTGAADDSGLPNDRFFAVRPEGSVSTLKIQRTERGDSAVYLCASSRDGRAYGYTFGSGTRLTVV.